Shown below are 4 T cell receptor beta chains from a single sample sequenced in a study of blood T cell repertoires in COVID-19. Data came from immunoSEQ multiplex PCR; TCRdb stores just in-frame clones and leaves some out. The sample contains about 370,000 clones, approximately 92% of which appear only once. Input material: PBMCs or T cells enriched from blood (not recorded which). These receptors all come from a man younger than 35 who had recovered from COVID-19.

This clone was seen a single time. The chain links TRBV27 to TRBJ2-2; weak D call: TRBD2 (7 bases). Germline CDR1 is MNHEY and CDR2 is SMNVEV (reference sequence). V shed 2 bases and J shed 5 bases, with 12 bases lying between them. The CDR3 is made up of 15 amino acids. CDR3 in DNA: TGTGCCAGCAGTTTAAGAGGGGGGGGTACCGGGGAGCTGTTTTTT. This sequence encodes CASSLRGGGTGELFF.

CDR3 nucleotide sequence: TGTGCCAGCAGCTTAGCATCCGCTAGCGGGTACAATGAGCAGTTCTTC. Its translation is CASSLASASGYNEQFF. The chain couples TRBV7-2 to TRBJ2-1, with TRBD2 matching over 8 bases. V trimming: 0 bases; J trimming: 4 bases; junction bases outside the gene matches: 5. Germline CDR1 is SGHTA and CDR2 is FQGNSA. This CDR3 spans 16 amino acids.

The chain joins TRBV5-3 to TRBJ2-7; TRBD2 matches at 10 bases. TRBV5-3 is assigned to the ORF class and has an uncertain function. This CDR3 has 15 amino acids. J was trimmed by 4 bases and V by 0 bases; bases with no gene match: 4. CDR3 DNA: TGTGCCAGAAGCTTGGGGCTAGCGGGAGAGTACGAGCAGTACTTC. Amino acid sequence: CARSLGLAGEYEQYF.

The chain has TRBV19 and TRBJ1-2; a weak D match, TRBD1 (6 bases). The germline gives CDR1 LNHDA, CDR2 SQIVND (reference sequence). The CDR3 loop spans 14 amino acids. V was pared by 9 bases and J by 2 bases, with 16 bases between. CDR3: CASGKPGTNYGYTF. CDR3 bases: TGTGCCAGCGGTAAGCCCGGGACAAACTATGGCTACACCTTC.